These 19 T cell receptor beta chains were all obtained from the same sample, sequenced in a study of T cells in Graves' hyperthyroidism and ophthalmopathy. Amplified TCR beta CDR3 regions came from RNA transcripts. The study used the HTBI primer set for a first-round RT-PCR of the TCR CDR3. TCRdb called the multiplex PCR reads again in MiXCR, with one record for every CDR3 protein. The table records a few hundred thousand distinct CDR3 sequences, about 15% of them present only once. The material sequenced was blood. These receptors were obtained from a woman in her thirties with Graves' hyperthyroidism that later progressed to Graves' ophthalmopathy.

This clonotype was picked up many times. V is TRBV6-2 or TRBV6-3 and J is TRBJ1-5, with TRBD1 identical over 7 bases. This CDR3 spans 15 amino acids. In germline, CDR1 is MNHEY, CDR2 SVGEGT. V shed 6 bases and J 7 bases; nucleotides not matched to a gene: 12. CDR3 DNA sequence: TGTGCCAGCAGCGCCGCGGGACAGAGGTACCAGCCCCAGCATTTT. Translation gives CASSAAGQRYQPQHF.

In regard to this clonotype: Being one base from a much bigger clone, this may be a read error. V is TRBV28 and J is TRBJ2-7; D gene ambiguous. Germline CDR1 MDHEN, CDR2 SYDVKM. CDR3 length: 15 amino acids. This CDR3 is CASSLGVYKYYERYF. The CDR3 DNA is TGTGCCAGCAGTTTAGGGGTTTATAAGTATTACGAGCGGTACTTC.

This clonotype occurred many times. J is TRBJ1-5 and V is TRBV12-5; no firm D call. V was pared by 5 bases and J by 3 bases, with 17 bases between. Per the germline V gene, CDR1 is LGHNT and CDR2 is FRNRAP. The CDR3 has 16 amino acids. The CDR3 region has the DNA TGTGCTAGTGGTCCCCCTGGCGGGGAGATCAATCAGCCCCAGCATTTT. Encoded protein: CASGPPGGEINQPQHF.

This clonotype occurred many times. This chain uses TRBV6-5 with TRBJ2-7, with 7 nucleotides matching TRBD1. The CDR3 runs to 15 residues. J was trimmed by 2 bases and V by 2 bases; bases with no gene match: 6. Germline CDR1 reads MNHEY; CDR2 reads SVGAGI. This CDR3 is CASSYVQGVAYEQYF. CDR3 in DNA: TGTGCCAGCAGTTACGTCCAGGGGGTAGCCTACGAGCAGTACTTC.

The chain uses TRBV7-2 and TRBJ2-2; 10 bases agree with TRBD2. V shed 2 bases and J 1 base; nucleotides not matched to a gene: 4. Germline V gives CDR1 SGHTA, CDR2 FQGNSA. This CDR3 comprises 17 residues. The CDR3 nucleotides are TGTGCCAGCAGCTTACTAGCGGGAGATGGGAACACCGGGGAGCTGTTTTTT. This gives the protein CASSLLAGDGNTGELFF.

This sequence joins TRBV18 and TRBJ2-3, with 7 bases identical to TRBD1. This CDR3 has 17 amino acids. Germline CDR1 is KGHSH and CDR2 is LQKENI. After removal of 8 bases from V and 1 base from J, the junction contained 15 bases not matched to a gene. The CDR3 DNA sequence: TGTGCCAGCGCCCCAACGGGTAGGGGGCGCGGCACAGATACGCAGTATTTT. Its protein is CASAPTGRGRGTDTQYF.

There are a few counts of this clonotype. The chain combines TRBV29-1 with TRBJ2-3, with 9 bases aligning to TRBD2. The germline V gene has CDR1 SQVTM and CDR2 ANQGSEA. The CDR3 runs to 14 residues. The V and J ends lost 3 bases and 4 bases, in that order; junction bases with no gene match: 5. The CDR3 DNA sequence: TGCAGCGTTGAGGAGCGGGAGGTCCCAGATACGCAGTATTTT. Residues: CSVEEREVPDTQYF.

The V and J genes are TRBV5-8 and TRBJ2-2; D possibly corresponds to TRBD1 (5 bases). Trimming cost V 7 bases and J 0 bases, with 10 bases left between them. The CDR3 runs 14 residues. In germline, CDR1 is SGHTS, CDR2 YDEGEE. Here the CDR3 DNA reads TGTGCCAGCGGACATTTAGCGAACACCGGGGAGCTGTTTTTT. Its translation is CASGHLANTGELFF.

The sample holds many counts of this clonotype. V usage is TRBV3-1 and J usage is TRBJ2-1; D is perhaps TRBD2 (6 bases). The CDR3 loop spans 14 amino acids. The V and J ends lost 8 bases and 4 bases respectively, with 15 bases between them. CDR1 is LGHDT, CDR2 YNNKEL, per germline (reference sequence). CDR3 in amino acids: CASARSGAYNEQFF. CDR3 bases: TGTGCCAGCGCGCGTAGCGGAGCTTACAATGAGCAGTTCTTC.

This clonotype was seen at least ten times. This chain links TRBV27 with TRBJ1-2; TRBD1 aligns across 8 bases. The CDR3 loop spans 14 amino acids. Germline CDR1 reads MNHEY; CDR2 reads SMNVEV (reference sequence). Trimming removed 6 bases from V and 11 bases from J; junction bases left unmatched: 14. CDR3 sequence (DNA): TGTGCCAGCAGGACCGGGACAGGAACTTGGGGGTACACCTTC. It encodes CASRTGTGTWGYTF.

On this clonotype itself: A much larger clone lies a single base off, so this may be a read error. The CDR3 DNA reads as TGTGCCAGTAGTACCCGCACAGGGGAAGGGACTGAAGCTTTCTTT. Translated, it gives CASSTRTGEGTEAFF. V is TRBV19 and J is TRBJ1-1, with 7 bases fitting TRBD1. V shed 4 bases and J 5 bases; nucleotides not matched to a gene: 10. CDR1 is LNHDA and CDR2 is SQIVND in the germline V gene (reference sequence). The CDR3 sequence is 15 residues long. Filled out from reference TRBV19 and TRBJ1-1, the complete variable domain reads DGGITQSPKYLFRKEGQNVTLSCEQNLNHDAMYWYRQDPGQGLRLIYYSQIVNDFQKGDIAEGYSVSREKKESFPLTVTSAQKNPTAFYLCASSTRTGEGTEAFFGQGTRLTVV.

This clonotype showed up many times. The chain links TRBV20-1 to TRBJ2-7; TRBD2 matches 9 bases. Germline CDR1 DFQATT, CDR2 SNEGSKA (reference sequence). J gave up 0 bases and V 0 bases, and 9 bases lay outside the gene matches. The CDR3 loop spans 17 amino acids. CDR3 residues: CSARDLGSGSSSYEQYF. The CDR3 DNA reads TGCAGTGCTAGAGATCTAGGTAGCGGGAGTAGCTCCTACGAGCAGTACTTC.

This clonotype was detected many times. This chain joins TRBV3-1 and TRBJ1-1, with D possibly being TRBD1 (6 bases). Germline lookup yields CDR1 LGHDT and CDR2 YNNKEL (reference sequence). The CDR3 consists of 14 residues. Trimming pared 2 bases from V and 5 bases from J, leaving 12 bases between. The CDR3 nucleotides are TGTGCCAGCAGCCAACAGGGGAGTGGTACTGAAGCTTTCTTT. Its protein is CASSQQGSGTEAFF. Based on the CDR3 plus reference TRBV3-1 and TRBJ1-1, the full variable domain is DTAVSQTPKYLVTQMGNDKSIKCEQNLGHDTMYWYKQDSKKFLKIMFSYNNKELIINETVPNRFSPKSPDKAHLNLHINSLELGDSAVYFCASSQQGSGTEAFFGQGTRLTVV.

There are many counts of this clonotype. The V gene is TRBV7-2, the J gene TRBJ1-5; 7 bases map to TRBD1. Trimming at V came to 3 bases and at J to 5 bases, leaving 7 bases not matched to a gene. The germline gives CDR1 SGHTA, CDR2 FQGNSA. This CDR3 comprises 15 residues. The CDR3 loop reads CASSFRQGGDQPQHF. The CDR3 region has the DNA TGTGCCAGCAGCTTTAGACAGGGCGGGGATCAGCCCCAGCATTTT. Full variable domain (missing parts from reference TRBV7-2 and TRBJ1-5): GAGVSQSPSNKVTEKGKDVELRCDPISGHTALYWYRQSLGQGLEFLIYFQGNSAPDKSGLPSDRFSAERTGGSVSTLTIQRTQQEDSAVYLCASSFRQGGDQPQHFGDGTRLSIL.

CDR3 in amino acids: CASSWGGPRANYGYTF. Here the CDR3 DNA reads TGTGCCAGCAGCTGGGGGGGGCCCCGAGCTAACTATGGCTACACCTTC. This rearrangement joins TRBV7-2 to TRBJ1-2, with a possible D match to TRBD1 (6 bases). Looked up from germline, CDR1 is SGHTA and CDR2 is FQGNSA. V lost 4 bases and J 0 bases, leaving 15 bases between the germline ends. The CDR3 covers 16 residues.

About this clonotype itself: The germline gene is not matched at one end of the junction; a read error may be the cause. The genes are TRBV7-9 and TRBJ2-1, with D possibly being TRBD1 or TRBD2 (5 bases each). The CDR3 covers 14 residues. Per germline, CDR1 SEHNR and CDR2 FQNEAQ (reference sequence). Here the CDR3 reads CTSSRGTSDNEQFF. CDR3 DNA: TGTACCAGCAGCAGAGGGACCTCGGACAATGAGCAGTTCTTC.

This clonotype has more than one count but fewer than ten. The chain links TRBV9 to TRBJ2-6; D may match TRBD1 or TRBD2 (5 bases each). Germline values: CDR1 SGDLS, CDR2 YYNGEE. V gave up 0 bases and J gave up 0 bases, with 10 bases separating them. This CDR3 is built from 17 residues. CDR3 in amino acids: CASSVGGVRSGANVLTF. CDR3 DNA: TGTGCCAGCAGCGTAGGAGGGGTACGCTCTGGGGCCAACGTCCTGACTTTC.

In this sample, this clonotype turned up many times. The gene calls are TRBV7-9 and TRBJ2-7; 8 nucleotides align to TRBD1. Trimming cost V 5 bases and J 2 bases; bases outside gene matches: 11. The germline CDR1 and CDR2 sequences are SEHNR and FQNEAQ (reference sequence). The CDR3 length is 16 residues. CDR3 bases: TGTGCCAGCAGCCACCCCGGGACAGGAGAGACCTACGAGCAGTACTTC. This encodes CASSHPGTGETYEQYF.

This clonotype was observed at least ten times. V gene TRBV12-3 or TRBV12-4 combines with J gene TRBJ2-1; D possibly corresponds to TRBD1 (6 bases). This CDR3 region has 15 residues. Between the trimmed V and J ends, which lost 1 base and 3 bases, there was a span of 10 bases. The CDR3 loop reads CASSLDRVDYNEQFF. The CDR3 bases are TGTGCCAGCAGTTTAGACAGGGTAGACTACAATGAGCAGTTCTTC.